This TCR beta chain was obtained from a study of blood T cell repertoires in COVID-19. Study at large: Samples came from the United States, Italy and Spain, spanning acute and convalescent COVID-19. Sources were T cells, B-cell-depleted T cells, or PBMCs; the material itself was cDNA or gDNA.

Germline-derived CDR1 and CDR2 are DFQATT and SNEGSKA (reference sequence). Unmatched junction bases numbered 7, after V lost 3 bases and J lost 7 bases. This CDR3 comprises 15 residues. Source study methods: Reference gene primer amplification in the assay estimated nucleated cell counts. Only in-frame clones appear in the TCRdb table, and some are missing; sequencing was by immunoSEQ multiplex PCR. V and J calls and clone size follow that table, whereas D and trimming were derived from the DNA. Here the sample spans more than 40,000 clones, approximately 85% being singletons. The gene calls are TRBV20-1 and TRBJ1-5, with 12 bases identical to TRBD1. Sequencing used peripheral blood. This clonotype originated in a human donor in a cohort sampled during active COVID-19. The donor label of this sample is uncertain. CDR3 region: CSASVGQGAGQPQHF. The CDR3, as DNA: TGCAGTGCTAGTGTGGGACAGGGGGCAGGGCAGCCCCAGCATTTT.